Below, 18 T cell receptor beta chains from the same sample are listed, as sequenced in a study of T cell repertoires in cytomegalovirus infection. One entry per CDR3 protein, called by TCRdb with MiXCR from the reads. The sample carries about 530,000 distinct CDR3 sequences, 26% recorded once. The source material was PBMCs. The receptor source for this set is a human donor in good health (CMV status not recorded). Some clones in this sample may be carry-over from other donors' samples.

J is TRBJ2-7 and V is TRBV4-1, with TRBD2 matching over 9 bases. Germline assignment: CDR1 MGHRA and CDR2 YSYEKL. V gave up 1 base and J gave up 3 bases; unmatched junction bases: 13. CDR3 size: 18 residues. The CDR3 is CASSQGLLGGRANYEQYV. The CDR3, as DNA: TGCGCCAGCAGCCAAGGACTTTTGGGCGGGAGGGCGAACTACGAGCAGTACGTC.

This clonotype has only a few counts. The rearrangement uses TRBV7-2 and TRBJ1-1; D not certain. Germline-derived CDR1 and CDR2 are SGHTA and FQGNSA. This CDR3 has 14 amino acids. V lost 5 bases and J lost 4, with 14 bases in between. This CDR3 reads CASSPPAVGTEAFF. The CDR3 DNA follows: TGTGCCAGCAGCCCCCCCGCGGTGGGCACTGAAGCTTTCTTT.

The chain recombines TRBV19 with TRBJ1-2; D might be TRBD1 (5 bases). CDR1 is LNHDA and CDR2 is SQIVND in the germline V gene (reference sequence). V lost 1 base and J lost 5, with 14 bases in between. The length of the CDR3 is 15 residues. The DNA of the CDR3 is TGTGCCAGTAGTATAGCTACGGGGCCCCCTTATGGCTACACCTTC. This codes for CASSIATGPPYGYTF. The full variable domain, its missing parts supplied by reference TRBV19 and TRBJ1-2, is DGGITQSPKYLFRKEGQNVTLSCEQNLNHDAMYWYRQDPGQGLRLIYYSQIVNDFQKGDIAEGYSVSREKKESFPLTVTSAQKNPTAFYLCASSIATGPPYGYTFGSGTRLTVV.

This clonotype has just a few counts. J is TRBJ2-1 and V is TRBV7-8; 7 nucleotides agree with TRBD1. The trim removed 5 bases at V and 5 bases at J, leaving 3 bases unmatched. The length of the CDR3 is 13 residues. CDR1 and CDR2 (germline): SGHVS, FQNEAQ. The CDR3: CASSLDRNNEQFF. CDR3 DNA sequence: TGTGCCAGCAGCCTGGACAGGAACAATGAGCAGTTCTTC.

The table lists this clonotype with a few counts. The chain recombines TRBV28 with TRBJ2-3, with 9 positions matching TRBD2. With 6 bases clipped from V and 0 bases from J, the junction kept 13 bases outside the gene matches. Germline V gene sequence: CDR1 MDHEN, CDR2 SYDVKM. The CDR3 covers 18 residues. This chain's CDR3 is CASSEEAGGTHSTDTQYF. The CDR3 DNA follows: TGTGCCAGCAGCGAAGAAGCGGGAGGCACCCATAGCACAGATACGCAGTATTTT.

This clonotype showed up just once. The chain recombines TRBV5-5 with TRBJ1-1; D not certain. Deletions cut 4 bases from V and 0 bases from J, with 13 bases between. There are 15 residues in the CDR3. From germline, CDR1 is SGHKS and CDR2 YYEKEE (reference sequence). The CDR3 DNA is TGTGCCAGCAGCCTTTGGTCTGGAATGAACACTGAAGCTTTCTTT. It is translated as CASSLWSGMNTEAFF.

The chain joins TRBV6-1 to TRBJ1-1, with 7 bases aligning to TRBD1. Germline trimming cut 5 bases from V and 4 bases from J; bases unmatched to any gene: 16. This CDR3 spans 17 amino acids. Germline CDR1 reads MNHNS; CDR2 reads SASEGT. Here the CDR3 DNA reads TGTGCCAGCAGTACCGGGGGGACAGCCTACGGCGGCACTGAAGCTTTCTTT. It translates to CASSTGGTAYGGTEAFF.

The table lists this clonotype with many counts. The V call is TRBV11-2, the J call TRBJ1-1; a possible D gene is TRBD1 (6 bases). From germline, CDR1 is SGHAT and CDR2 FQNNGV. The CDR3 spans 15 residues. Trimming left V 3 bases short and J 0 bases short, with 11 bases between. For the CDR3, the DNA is TGTGCCAGCAGCTTCCAGACAGGCCTGAACACTGAAGCTTTCTTT. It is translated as CASSFQTGLNTEAFF.

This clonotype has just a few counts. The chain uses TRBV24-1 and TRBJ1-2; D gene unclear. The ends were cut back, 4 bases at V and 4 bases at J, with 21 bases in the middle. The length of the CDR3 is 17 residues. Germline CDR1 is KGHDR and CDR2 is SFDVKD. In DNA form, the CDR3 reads TGTGCCACCAGTGAAACCCCCCCTTTAGCGGACGGCTATGGCTACACCTTC. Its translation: CATSETPPLADGYGYTF.

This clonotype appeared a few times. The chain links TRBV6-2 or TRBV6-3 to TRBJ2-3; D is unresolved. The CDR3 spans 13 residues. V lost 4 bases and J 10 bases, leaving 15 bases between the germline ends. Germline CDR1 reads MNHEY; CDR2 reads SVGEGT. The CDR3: CASSSPDRVSQYF. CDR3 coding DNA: TGTGCCAGCAGTTCGCCCGATAGAGTCTCGCAGTATTTT.

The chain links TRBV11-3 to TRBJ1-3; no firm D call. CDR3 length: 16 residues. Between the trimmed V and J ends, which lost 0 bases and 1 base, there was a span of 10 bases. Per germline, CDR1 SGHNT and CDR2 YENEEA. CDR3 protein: CASSLDLSGSGNTIYF. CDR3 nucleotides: TGTGCCAGCAGCTTAGATCTCTCGGGTTCTGGAAACACCATATATTTT. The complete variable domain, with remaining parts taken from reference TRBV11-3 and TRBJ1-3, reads EAGVVQSPRYKIIEKKQPVAFWCNPISGHNTLYWYLQNLGQGPELLIRYENEEAVDDSQLPKDRFSAERLKGVDSTLKIQPAELGDSAVYLCASSLDLSGSGNTIYFGEGSWLTVV.

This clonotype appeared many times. For the CDR3, the DNA is TGTGCCAGCAGCTTAGTACCGATAGCTGGGACAGATACGCAGTATTTT. This encodes CASSLVPIAGTDTQYF. This rearrangement joins TRBV7-2 to TRBJ2-3; D remains ambiguous. The CDR3 spans 16 residues. Per germline, CDR1 SGHTA and CDR2 FQGNSA. V lost 1 base and J 3 bases, leaving 14 bases between the germline ends.

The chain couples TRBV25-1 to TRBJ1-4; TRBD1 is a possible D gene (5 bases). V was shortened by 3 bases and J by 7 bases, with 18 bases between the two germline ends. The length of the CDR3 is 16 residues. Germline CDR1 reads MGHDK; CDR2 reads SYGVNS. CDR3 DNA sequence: TGTGCCAGCAGTGACATCCGGGGGGGACGGAGTGAAAAACTGTTTTTT. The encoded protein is CASSDIRGGRSEKLFF.

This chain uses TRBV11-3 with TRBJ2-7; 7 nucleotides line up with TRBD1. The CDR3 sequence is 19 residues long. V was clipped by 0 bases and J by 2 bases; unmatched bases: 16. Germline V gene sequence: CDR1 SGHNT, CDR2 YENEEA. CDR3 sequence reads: CASSLDPTFERDSTYEQYF. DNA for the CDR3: TGTGCCAGCAGCTTAGATCCTACCTTCGAAAGGGACAGCACCTACGAGCAGTACTTC.

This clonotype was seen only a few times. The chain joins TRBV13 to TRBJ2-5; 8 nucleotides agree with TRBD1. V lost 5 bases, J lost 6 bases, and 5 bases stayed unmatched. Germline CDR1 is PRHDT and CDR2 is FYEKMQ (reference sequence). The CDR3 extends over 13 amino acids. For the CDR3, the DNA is TGTGCCAGCAGCGCGGACAGGGAAAAGACCCAGTACTTC. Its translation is CASSADREKTQYF.

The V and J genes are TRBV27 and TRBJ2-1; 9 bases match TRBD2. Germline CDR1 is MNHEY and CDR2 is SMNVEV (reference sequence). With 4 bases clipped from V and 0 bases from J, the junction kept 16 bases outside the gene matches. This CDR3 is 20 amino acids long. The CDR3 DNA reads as TGTGCCAGCAGTTCTAGGGGACTAGCCGTACTAATTAGCTCCTACAATGAGCAGTTCTTC. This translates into CASSSRGLAVLISSYNEQFF.

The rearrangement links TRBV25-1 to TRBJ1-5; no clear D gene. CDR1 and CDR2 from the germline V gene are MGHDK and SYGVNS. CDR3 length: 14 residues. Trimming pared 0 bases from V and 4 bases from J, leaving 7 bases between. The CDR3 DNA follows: TGTGCCAGCAGTGAATACGGACCAAATCAGCCCCAGCATTTT. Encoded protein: CASSEYGPNQPQHF.

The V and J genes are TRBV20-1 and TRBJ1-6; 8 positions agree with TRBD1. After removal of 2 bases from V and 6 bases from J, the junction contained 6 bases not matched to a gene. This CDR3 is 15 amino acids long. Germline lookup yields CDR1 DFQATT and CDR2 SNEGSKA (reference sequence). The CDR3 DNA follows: TGCAGTGCTAGATTATCAGGGGGCAGTAATTCACCCCTCCACTTT. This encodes CSARLSGGSNSPLHF.